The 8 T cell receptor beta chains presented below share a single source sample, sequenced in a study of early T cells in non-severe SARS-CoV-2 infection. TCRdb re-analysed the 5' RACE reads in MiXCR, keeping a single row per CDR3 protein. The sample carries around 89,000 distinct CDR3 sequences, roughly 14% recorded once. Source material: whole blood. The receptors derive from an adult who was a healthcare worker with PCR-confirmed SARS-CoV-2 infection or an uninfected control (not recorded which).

CDR3 coding DNA: TGCAGTGCTCCGTCGCCCCGGGGGGGGGATACGCAGTATTTT. Translation: CSAPSPRGGDTQYF. The chain carries TRBV20-1 and TRBJ2-3; 8 nucleotides agree with TRBD2. Unmatched junction bases numbered 10, after V lost 5 bases and J lost 6 bases. Germline V gene lookup returns CDR1 DFQATT and CDR2 SNEGSKA (reference sequence). The CDR3 runs to 14 residues.

CDR3 bases: TGTGCCAGCAGTGAGCAGGGATCAAATTCACCCCTCCACTTT. Protein product: CASSEQGSNSPLHF. The rearrangement uses TRBV6-1 and TRBJ1-6; tentative D call: TRBD1 (5 bases). This CDR3 is 14 amino acids long. The V end was cut by 3 bases, the J end by 7 bases, with 10 bases between. CDR1 is MNHNS, CDR2 SASEGT, per germline.

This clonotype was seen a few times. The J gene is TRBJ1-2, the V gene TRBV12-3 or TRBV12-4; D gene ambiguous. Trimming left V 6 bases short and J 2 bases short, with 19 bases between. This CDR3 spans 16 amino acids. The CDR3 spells CASSPTVRTVNYGYTF. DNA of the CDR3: TGTGCCAGCAGCCCCACCGTACGGACTGTAAACTATGGCTACACCTTC.

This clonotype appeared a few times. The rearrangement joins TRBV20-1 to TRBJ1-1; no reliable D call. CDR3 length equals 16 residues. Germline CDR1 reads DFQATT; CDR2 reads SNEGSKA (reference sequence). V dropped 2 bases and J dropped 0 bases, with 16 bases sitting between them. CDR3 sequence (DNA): TGCAGTGCTAGATCGTTGGGCTGGACTCTGAACACTGAAGCTTTCTTT. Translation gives CSARSLGWTLNTEAFF.

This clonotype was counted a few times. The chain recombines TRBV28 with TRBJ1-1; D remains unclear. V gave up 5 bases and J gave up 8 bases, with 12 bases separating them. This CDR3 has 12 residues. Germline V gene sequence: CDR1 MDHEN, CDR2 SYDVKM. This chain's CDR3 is CASSPPRIEAFF. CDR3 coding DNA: TGTGCCAGCAGTCCGCCTCGGATCGAAGCTTTCTTT.

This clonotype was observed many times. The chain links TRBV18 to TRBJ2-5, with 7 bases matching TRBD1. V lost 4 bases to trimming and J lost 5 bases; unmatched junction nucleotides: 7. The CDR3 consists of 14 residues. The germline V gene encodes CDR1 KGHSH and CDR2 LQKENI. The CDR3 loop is CASSLLTGPETQYF. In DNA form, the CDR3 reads TGTGCCAGCTCACTATTGACAGGGCCGGAGACCCAGTACTTC.

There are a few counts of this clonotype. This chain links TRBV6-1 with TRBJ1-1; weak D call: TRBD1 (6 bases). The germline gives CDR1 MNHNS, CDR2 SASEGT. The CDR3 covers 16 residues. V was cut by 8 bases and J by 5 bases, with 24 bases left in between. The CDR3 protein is CASSETGDPRGTEAFF. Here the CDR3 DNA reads TGTGCCAGCTCGGAGACTGGGGATCCAAGGGGGACTGAAGCTTTCTTT.

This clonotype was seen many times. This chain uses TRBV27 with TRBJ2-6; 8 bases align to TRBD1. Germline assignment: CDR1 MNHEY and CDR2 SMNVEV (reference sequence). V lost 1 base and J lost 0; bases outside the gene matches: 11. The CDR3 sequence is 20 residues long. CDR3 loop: CASSLLGRGLSLSGANVLTF. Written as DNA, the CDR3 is TGTGCCAGCAGTTTATTGGGCAGGGGGCTATCCCTCTCTGGGGCCAACGTCCTGACTTTC. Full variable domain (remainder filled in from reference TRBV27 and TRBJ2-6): EAQVTQNPRYLITVTGKKLTVTCSQNMNHEYMSWYRQDPGLGLRQIYYSMNVEVTDKGDVPEGYKVSRKEKRNFPLILESPSPNQTSLYFCASSLLGRGLSLSGANVLTFGAGSRLTVL.